The clone carrying this T cell receptor beta chain was seen at least ten times. The antigen is not known. Building the TCR beta libraries relied on iRepertoire HTBI primers, and CDR3 regions underwent Arm-PCR. As handled by the study authors: Identification across samples found some 60 TRBV and approximately 15 TRBJ segments. TCRdb used MiXCR to reprocess the multiplex PCR reads, holding one entry per CDR3 protein. These V and J calls derive from TCRdb rather than the authors' analysis. The table includes 450,000 or so distinct CDR3 sequences, under 25% detected once. The sample belongs to a study of regulatory T cells in long-lasting Graves disease. Findings and limits, study-wide: Newly diagnosed patients shared approximately 1,000 public clonotypes; persistent patients shared around 2,500. Only peripheral blood was studied, not thyroid tissue.

The time point here: persistent/refractory GD, antithyroid drugs over 5 years with positive TRAb. Extracted PBMC RNA gave rise to the TCR library. Germline V lookup: CDR1 LGHDT, CDR2 YNNKEL (reference sequence). This CDR3 has 16 amino acids. V shed 1 base and J shed 0 bases, with 13 bases lying between them. V usage is TRBV3-1 and J usage is TRBJ2-7; tentative D call: TRBD2 (5 bases). This material consisted of peripheral blood mononuclear cells (PBMCs), taken when the disease was refractory, from a patient treated with antithyroid drugs. This clonotype was sampled from a female donor with Graves disease. DNA of the CDR3: TGTGCCAGCAGCCAAGGATCCGGACTGGGCTCCTACGAGCAGTACTTC. Residues: CASSQGSGLGSYEQYF.